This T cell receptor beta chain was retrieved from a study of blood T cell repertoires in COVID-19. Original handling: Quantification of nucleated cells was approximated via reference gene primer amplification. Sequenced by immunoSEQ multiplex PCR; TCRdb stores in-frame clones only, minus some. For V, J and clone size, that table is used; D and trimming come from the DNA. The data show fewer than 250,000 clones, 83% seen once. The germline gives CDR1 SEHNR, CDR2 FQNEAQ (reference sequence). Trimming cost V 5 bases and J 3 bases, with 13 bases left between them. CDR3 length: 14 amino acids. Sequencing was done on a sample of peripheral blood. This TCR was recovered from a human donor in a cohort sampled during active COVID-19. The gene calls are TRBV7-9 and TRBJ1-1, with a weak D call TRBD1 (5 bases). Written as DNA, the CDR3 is TGTGCCAGCAGCCCTGGGGGGGGTGACACTGAAGCTTTCTTT. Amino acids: CASSPGGGDTEAFF.